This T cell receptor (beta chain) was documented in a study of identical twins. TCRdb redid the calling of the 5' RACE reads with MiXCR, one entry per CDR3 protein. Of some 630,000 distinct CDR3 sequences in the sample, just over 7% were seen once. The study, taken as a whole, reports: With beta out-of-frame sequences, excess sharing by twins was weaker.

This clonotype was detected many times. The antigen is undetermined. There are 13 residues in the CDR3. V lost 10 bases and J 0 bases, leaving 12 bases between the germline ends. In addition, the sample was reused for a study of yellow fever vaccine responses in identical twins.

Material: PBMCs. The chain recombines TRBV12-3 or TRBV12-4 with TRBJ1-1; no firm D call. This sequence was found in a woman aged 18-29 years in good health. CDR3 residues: CATRTTLNTEAFF. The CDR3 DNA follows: TGTGCCACCCGGACGACCCTGAACACTGAAGCTTTCTTT.